This TCR beta chain was sequenced during a study of beta chain features in type 1 diabetes. Reverse transcribing all isolated RNA meant expressed TCRB transcripts were sequenced. This table comes from immunoSEQ multiplex PCR, and its TCRdb copy is limited to in-frame clones, with some not included. The sample yields some 360,000 clones, roughly 21% seen once. Germline values: CDR1 SGHDT, CDR2 YYEEEE. Trimming cost V 1 base and J 6 bases, with 10 bases left between them. CDR3 length: 14 amino acids. This clone showed up just a few times. V is TRBV5-6 and J is TRBJ2-2; D is uncertain. The clonotype originates from a woman between 18 and 30 years old in good health. Material: naive CD4+ T cells from blood. Written as DNA, the CDR3 is TGTGCCAGCAGCTTGTACACCTTGGCCGGGGAGCTGTTTTTT. It codes for CASSLYTLAGELFF. The full variable domain, rest sourced from reference TRBV5-6 and TRBJ2-2, is DAGVTQSPTHLIKTRGQQVTLRCSPKSGHDTVSWYQQALGQGPQFIFQYYEEEERQRGNFPDRFSGHQFPNYSSELNVNALLLGDSALYLCASSLYTLAGELFFGEGSRLTVL.